The 14 T cell receptor beta chains listed next were all sequenced from one sample in a study of early T cells in non-severe SARS-CoV-2 infection. TCRdb analysed the 5' RACE reads with MiXCR anew, one entry per CDR3 protein. The sample has around 52,000 distinct CDR3 sequences, about 9.9% seen once. Sequencing used whole blood. These receptors came from an adult who was a healthcare worker with PCR-confirmed SARS-CoV-2 infection or an uninfected control (not recorded which).

The CDR3 region is CASSRGGPGQGTGELFF. Written as DNA, the CDR3 is TGCGCCAGCAGCCGAGGCGGACCGGGACAGGGGACCGGGGAGCTGTTTTTT. The J gene is TRBJ2-2, the V gene TRBV4-1, with 10 bases that match TRBD1. Losses at the gene ends were 4 bases for V and 5 bases for J; bases not matched to a gene: 10. In germline, CDR1 is MGHRA, CDR2 YSYEKL. This CDR3 comprises 17 residues.

Many counts were recorded for this clonotype. This chain connects TRBV7-2 to TRBJ2-1; D is uncertain. Germline V gene sequence: CDR1 SGHTA, CDR2 FQGNSA. The CDR3 loop spans 13 amino acids. V lost 2 bases and J lost 7, with 9 bases in between. The CDR3 here is CASSLRLLNEQFF. In nucleotides, the CDR3 is TGTGCCAGCAGCTTACGACTCCTTAATGAGCAGTTCTTC.

This clonotype was recorded a few times. This CDR3 is CATNRDGAEAFF. The CDR3 nucleotides are TGTGCCACCAACCGGGACGGGGCTGAAGCTTTCTTT. The chain recombines TRBV10-3 with TRBJ1-1; possibly TRBD1 for D (5 bases). Trimming left V 10 bases short and J 6 bases short, with 15 bases between. This CDR3 contains 12 residues. Germline loops: CDR1 ENHRY, CDR2 SYGVKD.

This clonotype was recorded a few times. The J gene is TRBJ2-1, the V gene TRBV10-3, with 7 positions matching TRBD1. Germline V gene lookup returns CDR1 ENHRY and CDR2 SYGVKD. J lost 8 bases, V lost 4 bases, and 14 bases had no gene match. CDR3 length: 16 residues. The CDR3 nucleotides read TGTGCCATCAGTGGGGCGCCGACAGGGTCCGGGGATGAGCAGTTCTTC. Amino acid sequence: CAISGAPTGSGDEQFF.

This clonotype was found a few times. The chain couples TRBV29-1 to TRBJ2-3, with 12 nucleotides matching TRBD2. Germline V gene data show CDR1 as SQVTM and CDR2 as ANQGSEA. V lost 5 bases and J lost 4; bases outside the gene matches: 7. The CDR3 is 15 amino acids. Here the CDR3 reads CSVIPSGGAADTQYF. For the CDR3, the DNA is TGCAGCGTTATTCCTAGCGGGGGGGCGGCAGATACGCAGTATTTT.

The CDR3 reads CASSARYSQGPQFF. The CDR3 DNA is TGTGCCAGCAGCGCCCGGTACTCACAGGGGCCGCAGTTCTTC. The chain joins TRBV9 to TRBJ2-1; the match to TRBD1 covers 7 bases. Trimming removed 3 bases from V and 12 bases from J; junction bases left unmatched: 12. The CDR3 spans 14 residues. The germline V gene encodes CDR1 SGDLS and CDR2 YYNGEE.

The sample holds many counts of this clonotype. The chain couples TRBV3-1 to TRBJ2-7; D might be TRBD2 (5 bases). From germline, CDR1 is LGHDT and CDR2 YNNKEL (reference sequence). V was shortened by 6 bases and J by 6 bases, with 9 bases between the two germline ends. This CDR3 is 11 amino acids long. The CDR3 sequence: CASRGVGEQYF. The CDR3 nucleotides read TGTGCCAGCAGGGGAGTGGGCGAGCAGTACTTC.

This clonotype was detected many times. The CDR3 here is CSVAHNKKPNTGELFF. For the CDR3, the DNA is TGCAGCGTTGCGCACAACAAAAAACCGAACACCGGGGAGCTGTTTTTT. This rearrangement joins TRBV29-1 to TRBJ2-2; D unclear. The V end lost 4 bases, the J end lost 0 bases, and 15 bases lay between the germline ends. The germline V gene has CDR1 SQVTM and CDR2 ANQGSEA. The CDR3 consists of 16 residues.

The V gene is TRBV18, the J gene TRBJ2-3, with D perhaps matching TRBD1 (5 bases). V shed 0 bases and J shed 2 bases, with 12 bases lying between them. Germline V lookup: CDR1 KGHSH, CDR2 LQKENI. The CDR3 consists of 16 residues. The DNA of the CDR3 is TGTGCCAGCTCACCACCTGGCAGGGCAGACACAGATACGCAGTATTTT. It encodes CASSPPGRADTDTQYF.

This chain connects TRBV12-3 or TRBV12-4 to TRBJ2-2, with TRBD2 matching 16 bases. J gave up 0 bases and V 4 bases, and 11 bases lay outside the gene matches. This CDR3 region has 21 residues. This chain's CDR3 is CASSSTPGTSGGASNTGELFF. The CDR3 DNA reads as TGTGCCAGCAGTTCCACCCCCGGGACTAGCGGGGGGGCTTCGAACACCGGGGAGCTGTTTTTT.

This clonotype appeared a few times. The rearrangement links TRBV29-1 to TRBJ2-3; maybe TRBD2 (5 bases). Trimming cost V 4 bases and J 4 bases, with 9 bases left between them. This CDR3 spans 12 amino acids. Germline CDR1 is SQVTM and CDR2 is ANQGSEA. CDR3 loop: CSVASRADTQYF. CDR3 in DNA: TGCAGCGTTGCGTCGAGGGCAGATACGCAGTATTTT.

The chain uses TRBV27 and TRBJ2-1, with 8 bases that match TRBD1. The CDR3 length is 16 residues. V shed 2 bases and J 5 bases; nucleotides not matched to a gene: 8. Germline V gene lookup returns CDR1 MNHEY and CDR2 SMNVEV (reference sequence). CDR3 region: CASSLGDRITNNEQFF. The CDR3 DNA sequence: TGTGCCAGCAGTTTAGGGGACAGGATTACTAACAATGAGCAGTTCTTC.

This clonotype showed up many times. The gene calls are TRBV4-2 and TRBJ1-2; 9 positions match TRBD1. V lost 1 base and J lost 4; bases outside the gene matches: 1. Looked up from germline, CDR1 is LGHNA and CDR2 is YNFKEQ. There are 14 residues in the CDR3. CDR3 nucleotide sequence: TGTGCCAGCAGCCAAGGACAGGGGGGCTATGGCTACACCTTC. Amino acid sequence: CASSQGQGGYGYTF.

This clonotype has a count of ten or more. The chain carries TRBV6-4 and TRBJ2-1; 13 bases map to TRBD2. CDR1 MRHNA and CDR2 SNTAGT come from the germline V gene. CDR3 length: 17 residues. The junction had 5 bases not matched to a gene; V was cut back by 0 bases and J by 6 bases. The CDR3 sequence: CASSDSKGLAGPNEQFF. The CDR3, as DNA: TGTGCCAGCAGTGACTCGAAGGGACTAGCGGGACCCAATGAGCAGTTCTTC.